This entry concerns a single T cell receptor beta chain. Its antigen is undetermined. Nominally healthy donors were sampled, though unrecorded immune exposures were likely. The length of the CDR3 is 16 residues. These data belong to a study of cytomegalovirus exposure and HLA in healthy donors. Study-wide results and limits: In a later analysis, the majority of CMV-associated beta chains seemingly showed HLA restriction.

Primers included in the PCR were 60 Vbeta and 13 Jbeta primers. The method was immunoSEQ multiplex PCR; TCRdb's version includes in-frame clones alone and lacks a portion of them. This sample yields about 250,000 clones, of which 72% are seen a single time; 2% to 2.5% belongs to the top ten. The sample taken for sequencing was PBMCs. The chain employs TRBV21-1 and TRBJ2-1; no check of the table's D call, TRBD1, against the DNA was made. TRBV21-1 is a pseudogene locus. The clonotype comes from a female donor in good health and CMV-seronegative. The CDR3 DNA reads as TGTGCCAGCAGCAAAGCGGTCAGGGGGCGTCACAATGAGCAGTTCTTC. Protein: CASSKAVRGRHNEQFF.